This is a list of T cell receptor beta chains from one sample in a study of T cell repertoires in ileal Crohn's disease. The table came from immunoSEQ multiplex PCR; TCRdb's copy has only in-frame clones and leaves some out. Of approximately 27,000 clones listed, approximately 78% are singletons. Material: ileal tissue. The receptors originated from an adult with Crohn's disease. Each CDR3 is given with its conserved first and last residue. The order of the fields is CDR3 protein, CDR3 DNA, J gene, clone size, V gene, D gene. The D gene is left open where the match is weak. A row's size may be missing; if present it is once, few, many or a size class.

CDR3 protein: CRFRDSPSYEQYF; CDR3 DNA: TGCAGGTTCCGGGACAGTCCTTCCTACGAGCAGTACTTC; J gene: TRBJ2-7; clone size: .; V gene: TRBV29-1; D gene: TRBD1
CDR3 protein: CASRRQGGDTEAFF; CDR3 DNA: TGTGCCAGCAGGAGACAGGGGGGGGACACTGAAGCTTTCTTT; J gene: TRBJ1-1; clone size: .; V gene: TRBV6-5; D gene: TRBD1
CDR3 protein: CASSSGQGAPGYTF; CDR3 DNA: TGTGCCAGCAGCTCTGGACAGGGGGCGCCTGGCTACACCTTC; J gene: TRBJ1-2; clone size: .; V gene: TRBV13; D gene: TRBD1
CDR3 protein: CASSQGQLLGGTEAFF; CDR3 DNA: TGCGCCAGCAGCCAAGGACAGTTATTAGGTGGCACTGAAGCTTTCTTT; J gene: TRBJ1-1; clone size: .; V gene: TRBV4-1; D gene: .
CDR3 protein: CASRKGQGGYGYTF; CDR3 DNA: TGTGCCAGCAGGAAAGGACAGGGGGGCTATGGCTACACCTTC; J gene: TRBJ1-2; clone size: .; V gene: TRBV28; D gene: TRBD1
CDR3 protein: CASSAMTGDGEQYF; CDR3 DNA: TGTGCCAGCAGCGCGATGACAGGGGACGGCGAGCAGTACTTC; J gene: TRBJ2-7; clone size: .; V gene: TRBV4-2; D gene: TRBD1
CDR3 protein: CSVGRGSPNTEAFF; CDR3 DNA: TGCAGCGTTGGGCGGGGGTCCCCGAACACTGAAGCTTTCTTT; J gene: TRBJ1-1; clone size: .; V gene: TRBV29-1; D gene: .
CDR3 protein: CASSIGQGREAFF; CDR3 DNA: TGTGCCAGTAGTATAGGACAGGGGAGGGAAGCTTTCTTT; J gene: TRBJ1-1; clone size: .; V gene: TRBV19; D gene: TRBD1
CDR3 protein: CASSLSGGGARSEKLFF; CDR3 DNA: TGTGCCAGCAGTTTATCCGGCGGGGGGGCTCGGAGTGAAAAACTGTTTTTT; J gene: TRBJ1-4; clone size: .; V gene: TRBV27; D gene: .
CDR3 protein: CASSPRLYKVSGANVLTF; CDR3 DNA: TGTGCCAGCAGCCCGCGCCTATATAAAGTCTCTGGGGCCAACGTCCTGACTTTC; J gene: TRBJ2-6; clone size: .; V gene: TRBV7-9; D gene: .
CDR3 protein: CASSVDPSSYEQYF; CDR3 DNA: TGTGCCAGCAGCGTAGATCCGAGCTCCTACGAGCAGTACTTC; J gene: TRBJ2-7; clone size: .; V gene: TRBV9; D gene: .
CDR3 protein: CASSQVGAGYSIPDEQYF; CDR3 DNA: TGCGCCAGCAGCCAAGTGGGGGCCGGGTATAGTATTCCGGACGAGCAGTACTTC; J gene: TRBJ2-7; clone size: .; V gene: TRBV4-3; D gene: .
CDR3 protein: CASSGGSLGTYNEQFF; CDR3 DNA: TGCGCCAGCAGCGGGGGGTCCCTGGGCACCTACAATGAGCAGTTCTTC; J gene: TRBJ2-1; clone size: .; V gene: TRBV5-1; D gene: .
CDR3 protein: CASRSSADTQYF; CDR3 DNA: TGTGCCAGCCGCTCTAGCGCAGATACGCAGTATTTT; J gene: TRBJ2-3; clone size: .; V gene: TRBV6-5; D gene: .
CDR3 protein: CASSLGTGNTIYF; CDR3 DNA: TGTGCCAGCAGCTTAGGGACAGGAAACACCATATATTTT; J gene: TRBJ1-3; clone size: .; V gene: TRBV5-6; D gene: .
CDR3 protein: CASSESIGGGHYGYTF; CDR3 DNA: TGCGCCAGCAGTGAGTCGATCGGAGGGGGCCACTATGGCTACACCTTC; J gene: TRBJ1-2; clone size: .; V gene: TRBV10-1; D gene: TRBD1
CDR3 protein: CASSDGLAVMGTGELFF; CDR3 DNA: TGTGCCAGCAGTGATGGACTAGCGGTAATGGGCACCGGGGAGCTGTTTTTT; J gene: TRBJ2-2; clone size: few; V gene: TRBV2; D gene: TRBD2
CDR3 protein: CASSGTSGGYTQYF; CDR3 DNA: TGTGCCAGCAGCGGGACTAGCGGGGGGTATACGCAGTATTTT; J gene: TRBJ2-3; clone size: .; V gene: TRBV27; D gene: TRBD2